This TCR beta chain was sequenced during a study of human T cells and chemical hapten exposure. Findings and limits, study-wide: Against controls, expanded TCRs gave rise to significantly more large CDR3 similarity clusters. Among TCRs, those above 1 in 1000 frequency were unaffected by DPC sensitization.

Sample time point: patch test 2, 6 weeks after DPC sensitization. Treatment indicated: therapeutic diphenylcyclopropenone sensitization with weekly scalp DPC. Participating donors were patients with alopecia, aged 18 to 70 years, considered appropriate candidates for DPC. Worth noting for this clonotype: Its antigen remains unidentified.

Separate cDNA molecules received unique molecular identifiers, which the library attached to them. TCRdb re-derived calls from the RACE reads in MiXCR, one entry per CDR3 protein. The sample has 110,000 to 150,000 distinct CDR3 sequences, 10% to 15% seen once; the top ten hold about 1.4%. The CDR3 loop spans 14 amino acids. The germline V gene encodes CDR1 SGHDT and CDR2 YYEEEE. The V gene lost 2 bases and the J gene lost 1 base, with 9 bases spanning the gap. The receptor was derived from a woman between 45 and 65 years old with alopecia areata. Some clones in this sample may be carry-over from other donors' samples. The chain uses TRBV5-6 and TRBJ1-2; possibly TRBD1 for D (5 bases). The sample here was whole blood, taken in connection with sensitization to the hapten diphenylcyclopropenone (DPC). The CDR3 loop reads CASSFRGDNYGYTF. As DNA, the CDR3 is TGTGCCAGCAGCTTTCGGGGGGATAACTATGGCTACACCTTC. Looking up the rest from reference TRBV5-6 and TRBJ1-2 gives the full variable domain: DAGVTQSPTHLIKTRGQQVTLRCSPKSGHDTVSWYQQALGQGPQFIFQYYEEEERQRGNFPDRFSGHQFPNYSSELNVNALLLGDSALYLCASSFRGDNYGYTFGSGTRLTVV.